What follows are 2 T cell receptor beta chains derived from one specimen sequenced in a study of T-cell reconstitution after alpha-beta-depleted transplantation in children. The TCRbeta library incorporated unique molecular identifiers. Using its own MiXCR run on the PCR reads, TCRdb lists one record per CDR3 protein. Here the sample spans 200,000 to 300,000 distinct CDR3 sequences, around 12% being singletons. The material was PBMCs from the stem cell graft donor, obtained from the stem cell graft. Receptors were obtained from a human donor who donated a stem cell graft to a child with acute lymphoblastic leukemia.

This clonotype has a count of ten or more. The CDR3 DNA reads as TGCAGTGCTAGTTTGAGGCTAGCGGGGGGGTTTGGAAATGAGCAGTTCTTC. Its translation: CSASLRLAGGFGNEQFF. The gene calls are TRBV20-1 and TRBJ2-1; TRBD2 aligns across 12 bases. CDR1 is DFQATT, CDR2 SNEGSKA, per germline (reference sequence). The CDR3 sequence is 17 residues long. V lost 3 bases, J lost 7 bases, and 13 bases stayed unmatched.

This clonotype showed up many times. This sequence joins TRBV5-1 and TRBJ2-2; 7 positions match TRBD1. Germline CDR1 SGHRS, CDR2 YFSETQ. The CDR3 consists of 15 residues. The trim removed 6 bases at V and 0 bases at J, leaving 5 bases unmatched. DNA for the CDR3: TGCGCCAGCACCTGGGACAGCGCGAACACCGGGGAGCTGTTTTTT. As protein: CASTWDSANTGELFF.